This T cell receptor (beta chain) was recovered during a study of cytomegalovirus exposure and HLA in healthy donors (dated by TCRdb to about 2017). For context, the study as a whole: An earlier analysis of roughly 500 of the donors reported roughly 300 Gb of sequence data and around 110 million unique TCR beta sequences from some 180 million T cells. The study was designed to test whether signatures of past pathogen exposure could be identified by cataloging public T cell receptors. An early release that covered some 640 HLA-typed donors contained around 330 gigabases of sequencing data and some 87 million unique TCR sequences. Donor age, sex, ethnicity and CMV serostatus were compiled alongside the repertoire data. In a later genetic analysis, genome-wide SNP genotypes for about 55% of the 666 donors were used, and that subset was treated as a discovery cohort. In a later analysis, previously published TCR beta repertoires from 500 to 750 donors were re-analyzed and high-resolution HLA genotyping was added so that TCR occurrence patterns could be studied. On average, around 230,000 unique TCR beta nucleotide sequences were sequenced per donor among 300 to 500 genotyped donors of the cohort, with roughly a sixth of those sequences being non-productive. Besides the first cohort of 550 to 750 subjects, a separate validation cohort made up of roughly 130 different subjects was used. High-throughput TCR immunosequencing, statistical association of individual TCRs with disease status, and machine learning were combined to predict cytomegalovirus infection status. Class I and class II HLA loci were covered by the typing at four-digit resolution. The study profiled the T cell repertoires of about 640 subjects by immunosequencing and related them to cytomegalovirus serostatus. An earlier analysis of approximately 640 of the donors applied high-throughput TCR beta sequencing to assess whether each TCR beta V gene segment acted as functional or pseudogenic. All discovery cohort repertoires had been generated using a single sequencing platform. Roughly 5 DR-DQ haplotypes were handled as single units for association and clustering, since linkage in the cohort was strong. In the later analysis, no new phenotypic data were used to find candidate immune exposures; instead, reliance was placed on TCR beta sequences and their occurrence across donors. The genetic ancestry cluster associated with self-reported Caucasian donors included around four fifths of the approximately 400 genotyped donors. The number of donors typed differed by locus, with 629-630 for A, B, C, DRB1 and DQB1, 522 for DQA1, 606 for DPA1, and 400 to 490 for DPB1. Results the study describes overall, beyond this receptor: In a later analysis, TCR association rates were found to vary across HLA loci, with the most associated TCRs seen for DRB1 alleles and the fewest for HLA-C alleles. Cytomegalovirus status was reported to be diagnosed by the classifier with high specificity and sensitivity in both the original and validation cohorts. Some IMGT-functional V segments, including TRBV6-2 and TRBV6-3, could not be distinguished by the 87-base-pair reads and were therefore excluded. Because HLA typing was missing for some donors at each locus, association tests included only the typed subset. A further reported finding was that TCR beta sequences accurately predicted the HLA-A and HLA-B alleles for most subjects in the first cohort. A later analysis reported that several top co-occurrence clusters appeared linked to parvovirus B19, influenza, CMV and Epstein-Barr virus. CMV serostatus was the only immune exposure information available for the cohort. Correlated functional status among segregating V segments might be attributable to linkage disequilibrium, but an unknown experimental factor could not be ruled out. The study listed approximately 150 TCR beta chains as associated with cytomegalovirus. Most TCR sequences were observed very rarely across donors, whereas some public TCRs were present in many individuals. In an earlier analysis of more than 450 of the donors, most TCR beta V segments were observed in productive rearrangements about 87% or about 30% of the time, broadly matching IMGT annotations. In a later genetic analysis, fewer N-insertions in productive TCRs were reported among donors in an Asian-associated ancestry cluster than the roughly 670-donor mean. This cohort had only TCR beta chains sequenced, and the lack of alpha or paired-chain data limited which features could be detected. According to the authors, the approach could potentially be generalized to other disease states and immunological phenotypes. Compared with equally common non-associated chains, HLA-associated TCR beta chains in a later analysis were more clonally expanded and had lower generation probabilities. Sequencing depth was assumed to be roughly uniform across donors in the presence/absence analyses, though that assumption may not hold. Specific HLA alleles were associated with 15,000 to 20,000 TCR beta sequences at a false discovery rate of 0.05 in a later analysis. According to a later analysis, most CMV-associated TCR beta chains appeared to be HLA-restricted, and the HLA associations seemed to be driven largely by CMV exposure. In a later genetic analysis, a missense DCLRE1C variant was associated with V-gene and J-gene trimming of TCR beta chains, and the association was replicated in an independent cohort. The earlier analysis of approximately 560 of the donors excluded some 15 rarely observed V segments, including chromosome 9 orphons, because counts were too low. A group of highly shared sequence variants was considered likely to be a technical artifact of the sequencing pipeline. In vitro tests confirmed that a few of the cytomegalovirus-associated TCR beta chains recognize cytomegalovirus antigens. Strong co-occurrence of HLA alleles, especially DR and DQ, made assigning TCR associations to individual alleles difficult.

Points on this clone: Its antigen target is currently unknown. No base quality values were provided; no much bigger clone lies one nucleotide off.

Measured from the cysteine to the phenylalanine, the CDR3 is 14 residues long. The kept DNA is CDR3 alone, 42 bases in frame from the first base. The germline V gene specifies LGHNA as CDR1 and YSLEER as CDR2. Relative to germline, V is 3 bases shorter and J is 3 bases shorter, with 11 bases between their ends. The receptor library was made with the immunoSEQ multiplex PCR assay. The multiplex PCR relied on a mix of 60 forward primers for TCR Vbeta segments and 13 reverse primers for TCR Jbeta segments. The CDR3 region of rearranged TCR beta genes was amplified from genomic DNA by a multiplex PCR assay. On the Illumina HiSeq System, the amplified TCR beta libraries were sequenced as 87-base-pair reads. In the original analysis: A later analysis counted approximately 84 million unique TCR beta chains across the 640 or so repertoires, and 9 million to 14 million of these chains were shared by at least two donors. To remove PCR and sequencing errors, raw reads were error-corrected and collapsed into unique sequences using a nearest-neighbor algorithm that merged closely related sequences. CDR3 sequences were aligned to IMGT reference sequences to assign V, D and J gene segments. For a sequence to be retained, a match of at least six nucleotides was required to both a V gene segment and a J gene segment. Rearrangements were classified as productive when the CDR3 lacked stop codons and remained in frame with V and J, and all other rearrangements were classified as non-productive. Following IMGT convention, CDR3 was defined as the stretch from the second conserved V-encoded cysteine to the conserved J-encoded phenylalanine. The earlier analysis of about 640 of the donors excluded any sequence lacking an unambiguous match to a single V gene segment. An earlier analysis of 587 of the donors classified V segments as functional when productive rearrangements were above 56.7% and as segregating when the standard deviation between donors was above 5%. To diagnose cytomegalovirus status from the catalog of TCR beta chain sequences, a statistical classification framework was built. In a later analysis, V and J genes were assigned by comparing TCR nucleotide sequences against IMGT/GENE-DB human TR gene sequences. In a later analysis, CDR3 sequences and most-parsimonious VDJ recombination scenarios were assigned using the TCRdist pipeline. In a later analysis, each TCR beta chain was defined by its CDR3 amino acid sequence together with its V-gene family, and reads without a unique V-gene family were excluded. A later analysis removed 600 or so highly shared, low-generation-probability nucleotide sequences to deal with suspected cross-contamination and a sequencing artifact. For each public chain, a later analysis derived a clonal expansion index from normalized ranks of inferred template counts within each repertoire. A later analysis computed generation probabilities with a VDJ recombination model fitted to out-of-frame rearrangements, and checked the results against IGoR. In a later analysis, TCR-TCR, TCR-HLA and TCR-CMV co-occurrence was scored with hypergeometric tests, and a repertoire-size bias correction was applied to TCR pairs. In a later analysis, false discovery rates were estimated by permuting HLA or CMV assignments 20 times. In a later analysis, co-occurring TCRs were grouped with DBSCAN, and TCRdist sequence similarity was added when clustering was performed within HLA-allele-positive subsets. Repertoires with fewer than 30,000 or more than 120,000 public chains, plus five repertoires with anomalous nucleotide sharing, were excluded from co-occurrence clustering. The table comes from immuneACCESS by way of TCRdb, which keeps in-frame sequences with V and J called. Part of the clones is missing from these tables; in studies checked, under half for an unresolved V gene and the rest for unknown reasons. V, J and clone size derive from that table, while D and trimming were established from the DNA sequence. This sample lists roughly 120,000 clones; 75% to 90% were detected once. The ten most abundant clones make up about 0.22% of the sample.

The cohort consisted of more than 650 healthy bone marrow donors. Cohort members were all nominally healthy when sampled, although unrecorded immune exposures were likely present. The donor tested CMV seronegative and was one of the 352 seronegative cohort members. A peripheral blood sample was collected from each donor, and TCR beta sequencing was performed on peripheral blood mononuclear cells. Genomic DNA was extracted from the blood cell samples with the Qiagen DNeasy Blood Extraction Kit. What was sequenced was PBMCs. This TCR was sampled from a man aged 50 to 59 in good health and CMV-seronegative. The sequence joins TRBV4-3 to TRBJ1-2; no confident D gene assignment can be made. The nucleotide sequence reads TGCGCCAGCAGCCATATGACGGCGGACTATGGCTACACCTTC. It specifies CASSHMTADYGYTF.